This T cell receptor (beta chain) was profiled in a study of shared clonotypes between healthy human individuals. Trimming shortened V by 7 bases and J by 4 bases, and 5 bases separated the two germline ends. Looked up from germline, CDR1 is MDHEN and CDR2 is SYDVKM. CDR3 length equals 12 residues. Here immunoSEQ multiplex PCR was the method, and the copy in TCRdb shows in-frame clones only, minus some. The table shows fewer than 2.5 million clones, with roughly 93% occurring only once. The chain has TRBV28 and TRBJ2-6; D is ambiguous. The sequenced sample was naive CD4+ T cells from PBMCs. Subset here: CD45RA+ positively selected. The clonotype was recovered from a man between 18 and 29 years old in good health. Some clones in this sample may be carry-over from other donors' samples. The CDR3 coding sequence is TGTGCCAGCATGACAGGGGCCAACGTCCTGACTTTC. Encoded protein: CASMTGANVLTF.